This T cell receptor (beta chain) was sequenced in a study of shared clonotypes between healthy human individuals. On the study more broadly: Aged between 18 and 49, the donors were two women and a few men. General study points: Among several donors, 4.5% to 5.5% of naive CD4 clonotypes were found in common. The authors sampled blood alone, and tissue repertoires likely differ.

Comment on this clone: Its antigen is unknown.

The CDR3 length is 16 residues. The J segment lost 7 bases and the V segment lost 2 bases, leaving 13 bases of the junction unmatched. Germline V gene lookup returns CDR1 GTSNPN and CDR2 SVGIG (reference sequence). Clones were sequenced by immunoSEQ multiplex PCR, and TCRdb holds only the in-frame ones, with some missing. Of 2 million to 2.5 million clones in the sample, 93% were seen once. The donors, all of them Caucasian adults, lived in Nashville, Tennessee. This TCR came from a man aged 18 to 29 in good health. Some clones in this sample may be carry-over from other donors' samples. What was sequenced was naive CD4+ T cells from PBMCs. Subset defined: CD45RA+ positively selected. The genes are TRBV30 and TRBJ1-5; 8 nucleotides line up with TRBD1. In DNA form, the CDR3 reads TGTGCCTGGAGTCCACGACAAACAGGGGGAGGCCAGCCCCAGCATTTT. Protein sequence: CAWSPRQTGGGQPQHF.